The next 31 T cell receptor beta chains were all read from a single sample in a study of monozygotic twins with inflammatory bowel disease. TCRdb reworked the 5' RACE reads into one entry per CDR3 protein, no DNA. In all, the sample yields 150,000 to 200,000 distinct CDR3 sequences. Sequences were obtained from blood. These receptor sequences come from a human donor with ulcerative colitis or Crohn's disease, or a healthy co-twin of an affected twin (not recorded which).

This chain connects TRBV20-1 to TRBJ1-2. The CDR3 loop spans 15 amino acids. Per germline, CDR1 DFQATT and CDR2 SNEGSKA (reference sequence). Here the CDR3 reads CSARVRTMGFYGYTF.

The genes are TRBV14 and TRBJ1-5; TCRdb selects TRBD1, and the lack of DNA leaves this call unchecked. The CDR3 loop spans 13 amino acids. The germline V gene has CDR1 SGHDN and CDR2 FVKESK. The CDR3 here is CASSQTVKGYQHF.

This chain connects TRBV7-8 to TRBJ1-5; TCRdb proposes TRBD1, but this gene call is untestable without DNA. Germline CDR1 is SGHVS and CDR2 is FQNEAQ. This CDR3 has 16 residues. CDR3 loop: CASSPLEGTINQPQHF.

This chain joins TRBV13 and TRBJ2-7; checking the TCRdb D call of TRBD2 is not possible without DNA. In germline, CDR1 is PRHDT, CDR2 FYEKMQ (reference sequence). CDR3 length: 13 amino acids. The CDR3 here is CASSSSGAYEQYF.

V and J are TRBV6-5 and TRBJ1-2; TCRdb reports TRBD1, a call that lacks DNA to check it against. This CDR3 contains 13 residues. Germline values: CDR1 MNHEY, CDR2 SVGAGI. The CDR3 sequence: CASSWGVGKGYTF.

The chain links TRBV5-1 to TRBJ2-5; TCRdb returns TRBD1, unconfirmable since there is no DNA. The CDR3 is 15 amino acids. In germline, CDR1 is SGHRS, CDR2 YFSETQ. The CDR3 protein is CASSLDTGARETQYF.

The chain employs TRBV7-2 and TRBJ2-7; absent DNA, TCRdb's TRBD1 call cannot be checked. The CDR3 is 17 residues long. Germline V gives CDR1 SGHTA, CDR2 FQGNSA. The chain's CDR3 is CASSPRRGGGLVGEQYF.

The V and J genes are TRBV5-1 and TRBJ2-3; TCRdb names TRBD2, which stays unverified in the absence of DNA. Germline CDR1 reads SGHRS; CDR2 reads YFSETQ. The CDR3 covers 15 residues. CDR3 sequence reads: CASSLNKERADTQYF.

The V gene is TRBV29-1, the J gene TRBJ2-1. This CDR3 region has 13 residues. Germline V gene lookup returns CDR1 SQVTM and CDR2 ANQGSEA. The CDR3 region is CSVEDWSYNEQFF.

The rearrangement links TRBV10-3 to TRBJ1-6; TCRdb's D call of TRBD1 is untestable without DNA. CDR3 length: 15 residues. CDR1 is ENHRY and CDR2 is SYGVKD in the germline V gene. CDR3 sequence: CATSGGSSYNSPLHF.

This chain connects TRBV4-1 to TRBJ1-6; TCRdb designates TRBD1, a call that cannot be tested without DNA. This CDR3 spans 18 amino acids. Germline CDR1 is MGHRA and CDR2 is YSYEKL. The CDR3 loop reads CASSHHGSTGTADSPLHF.

The chain links TRBV5-1 to TRBJ2-7; TCRdb calls TRBD1, which cannot be checked without DNA. Germline V gives CDR1 SGHRS, CDR2 YFSETQ. The CDR3 loop spans 14 amino acids. CDR3 residues: CASSPGRVRGKEYF.

The chain is built from TRBV7-8 and TRBJ2-3; as DNA is missing, the TRBD1 call by TCRdb cannot be tested. Germline-derived CDR1 and CDR2 are SGHVS and FQNEAQ. The CDR3 is 14 residues long. The CDR3 sequence: CASSLGTVADTQYF. The whole variable domain, remainder taken from reference TRBV7-8 and TRBJ2-3, is GAGVSQSPRYKVAKRGQDVALRCDPISGHVSLFWYQQALGQGPEFLTYFQNEAQLDKSGLPSDRFFAERPEGSVSTLKIQRTQQEDSAVYLCASSLGTVADTQYFGPGTRLTVL.

The rearrangement joins TRBV20-1 to TRBJ2-7; checking the TCRdb D call of TRBD2 is not possible without DNA. This CDR3 is 13 amino acids long. Germline V gives CDR1 DFQATT, CDR2 SNEGSKA (reference sequence). The CDR3 region is CSARDSVSIEQYF.

CDR3 protein: CASSLFGGSSYEQYF. The chain links TRBV7-9 to TRBJ2-7; TCRdb outputs TRBD2, but without DNA this stays unchecked. The CDR3 runs to 15 residues. Germline lookup yields CDR1 SEHNR and CDR2 FQNEAQ (reference sequence).

The chain uses TRBV7-2 and TRBJ1-1; TCRdb picks TRBD1, but there is no DNA to check that call. This CDR3 has 15 residues. Germline V gives CDR1 SGHTA, CDR2 FQGNSA. CDR3 protein: CASRESMGGVTEAFF.

CDR3 amino acids: CASSPGLAGVDTQYF. V usage is TRBV12-3 or TRBV12-4 and J usage is TRBJ2-3; TCRdb calls TRBD2, which cannot be checked without DNA. There are 15 residues in the CDR3.

This sequence joins TRBV7-3 and TRBJ2-1. This CDR3 contains 14 residues. Germline CDR1 and CDR2: SGHTA and FQGTGA. The CDR3 spells CASSPSVDFNEQFF. Combining the CDR3 with reference TRBV7-3 and TRBJ2-1 gives the whole variable domain GAGVSQTPSNKVTEKGKYVELRCDPISGHTALYWYRQSLGQGPEFLIYFQGTGAADDSGLPNDRFFAVRPEGSVSTLKIQRTERGDSAVYLCASSPSVDFNEQFFGPGTRLTVL.

The rearrangement joins TRBV19 to TRBJ2-2; TCRdb lists TRBD1, though no DNA is available to test this call. Germline values: CDR1 LNHDA, CDR2 SQIVND (reference sequence). The CDR3 has 11 residues. CDR3 loop: CASGGARELFF.

The chain uses TRBV9 and TRBJ2-5; TCRdb's D gene call, TRBD2, goes unchecked for lack of DNA. This CDR3 has 16 residues. The germline gives CDR1 SGDLS, CDR2 YYNGEE. Here the CDR3 reads CASSVAVLAGQETQYF.

The chain uses TRBV6-5 and TRBJ2-7; the TRBD2 assignment by TCRdb is unverifiable without DNA. CDR1 is MNHEY, CDR2 SVGAGI, per germline. This CDR3 spans 16 amino acids. CDR3 protein: CATRGTSGNFPYEQYF.

V is TRBV7-9 and J is TRBJ1-5; TCRdb gives TRBD1 as the D gene, but with no DNA this cannot be confirmed. This CDR3 has 12 amino acids. Per the germline V gene, CDR1 is SEHNR and CDR2 is FQNEAQ (reference sequence). CDR3 protein: CASSQDRGKQHF.

The CDR3 spells CASSLLAGAKETQYF. This chain connects TRBV5-5 to TRBJ2-5; TCRdb names TRBD2, which stays unverified in the absence of DNA. CDR3 size: 15 residues. Germline CDR1 is SGHKS and CDR2 is YYEKEE (reference sequence).

This sequence joins TRBV5-5 and TRBJ1-1. Germline CDR1 is SGHKS and CDR2 is YYEKEE (reference sequence). There are 14 residues in the CDR3. This CDR3 is CASSPYQASSLAFF.

The chain carries TRBV28 and TRBJ2-6; TCRdb designates TRBD2, a call that cannot be tested without DNA. The CDR3 contains 18 residues. The germline V gene encodes CDR1 MDHEN and CDR2 SYDVKM. The CDR3 spells CASSRGLAVISGANVLTF. Full variable domain (rest looked up from reference TRBV28 and TRBJ2-6): DVKVTQSSRYLVKRTGEKVFLECVQDMDHENMFWYRQDPGLGLRLIYFSYDVKMKEKGDIPEGYSVSREKKERFSLILESASTNQTSMYLCASSRGLAVISGANVLTFGAGSRLTVL.

The chain couples TRBV5-5 to TRBJ2-3; TCRdb reports TRBD2, a call that lacks DNA to check it against. CDR1 and CDR2 (germline): SGHKS, YYEKEE (reference sequence). The CDR3 extends over 18 amino acids. CDR3 amino acids: CASSAGTSGRKSTDTQYF.

The V and J genes are TRBV6-5 and TRBJ2-6; TCRdb returns TRBD1, unconfirmable since there is no DNA. Germline CDR1 and CDR2: MNHEY and SVGAGI. CDR3 length equals 18 residues. This CDR3 is CASSYFFKGATGANVLTF.

The genes are TRBV5-6 and TRBJ2-2; without DNA, the TCRdb call of TRBD1 cannot be checked. There are 15 residues in the CDR3. The V gene's germline CDR1 is SGHDT and CDR2 YYEEEE. The CDR3 sequence: CASSLDGRRGGELFF.

This chain uses TRBV10-3 with TRBJ2-7; TCRdb's D call of TRBD1 is untestable without DNA. CDR3 length equals 15 residues. The germline V gene has CDR1 ENHRY and CDR2 SYGVKD. The CDR3 reads CAISERGGFTSEQYF.

The J gene is TRBJ2-7, the V gene TRBV6-2 or TRBV6-3; TCRdb picks TRBD1, but there is no DNA to check that call. Germline CDR1 reads MNHEY; CDR2 reads SVGEGT. The CDR3 has 15 amino acids. Here the CDR3 reads CASSYDNGQGYEQYF.

V and J are TRBV20-1 and TRBJ2-1; TCRdb designates TRBD1, a call that cannot be tested without DNA. Germline lookup yields CDR1 DFQATT and CDR2 SNEGSKA (reference sequence). This CDR3 has 14 residues. This CDR3 is CSASKGGDYNEQFF.